This T cell receptor (beta chain) was obtained from a study of T cells in Graves' hyperthyroidism and ophthalmopathy. Across the whole study: Blood from the periphery was taken at initial diagnosis, before any treatment.

The TCR beta CDR3 regions underwent amplification using RNA transcripts as the source. A set of HTBI primers served as the primers for a first-round RT-PCR of the TCR CDR3. TCRdb processed the multiplex PCR reads anew with MiXCR; each CDR3 protein has one entry. The table shows around 450,000 distinct CDR3 sequences, with approximately 13% occurring only once. This clonotype has only one observation. Trimming cost V 2 bases and J 7 bases, with 15 bases left between them. This CDR3 has 15 amino acids. The V gene's germline CDR1 is SGDLS and CDR2 YYNGEE. It was considered stable Graves' hyperthyroidism when ophthalmopathy did not progress within 18 months. Uncontrolled infection, other autoimmune disease, pregnancy and lactation each barred patients from inclusion.

The chain has TRBV9 and TRBJ2-2; a possible D gene is TRBD2 (6 bases). The sequence derives from a woman aged 18-35 years with Graves' hyperthyroidism. Specimen: blood. In DNA, the CDR3 is TGTGCCAGCAGCGTCACGGGAGCAGGAGTCGGGGAGCTGTTTTTT. Its translation: CASSVTGAGVGELFF.